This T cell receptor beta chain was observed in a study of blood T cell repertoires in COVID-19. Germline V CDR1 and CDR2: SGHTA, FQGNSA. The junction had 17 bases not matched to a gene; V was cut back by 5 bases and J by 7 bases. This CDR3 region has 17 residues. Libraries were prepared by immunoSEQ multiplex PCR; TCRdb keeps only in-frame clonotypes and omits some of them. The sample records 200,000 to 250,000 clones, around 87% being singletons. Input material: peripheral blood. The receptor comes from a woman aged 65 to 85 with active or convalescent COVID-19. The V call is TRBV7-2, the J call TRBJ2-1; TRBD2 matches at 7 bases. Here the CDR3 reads CASSTLPGTTSLNEQFF. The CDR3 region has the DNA TGTGCCAGCAGCACACTCCCCGGGACTACTTCCCTTAATGAGCAGTTCTTC. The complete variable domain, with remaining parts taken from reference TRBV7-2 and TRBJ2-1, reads GAGVSQSPSNKVTEKGKDVELRCDPISGHTALYWYRQSLGQGLEFLIYFQGNSAPDKSGLPSDRFSAERTGGSVSTLTIQRTQQEDSAVYLCASSTLPGTTSLNEQFFGPGTRLTVL.